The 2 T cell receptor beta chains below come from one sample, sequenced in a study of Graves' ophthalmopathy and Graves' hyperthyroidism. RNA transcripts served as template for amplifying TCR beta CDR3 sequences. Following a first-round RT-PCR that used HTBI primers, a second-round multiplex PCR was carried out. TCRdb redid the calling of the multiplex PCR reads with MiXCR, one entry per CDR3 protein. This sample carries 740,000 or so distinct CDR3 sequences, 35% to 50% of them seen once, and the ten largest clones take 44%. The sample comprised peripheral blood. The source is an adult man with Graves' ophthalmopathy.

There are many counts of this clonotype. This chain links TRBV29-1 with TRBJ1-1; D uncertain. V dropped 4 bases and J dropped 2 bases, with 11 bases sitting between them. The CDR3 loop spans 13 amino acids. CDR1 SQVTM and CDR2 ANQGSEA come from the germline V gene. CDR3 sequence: CSVVQEINTEAFF. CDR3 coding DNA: TGCAGCGTTGTTCAGGAAATTAACACTGAAGCTTTCTTT.

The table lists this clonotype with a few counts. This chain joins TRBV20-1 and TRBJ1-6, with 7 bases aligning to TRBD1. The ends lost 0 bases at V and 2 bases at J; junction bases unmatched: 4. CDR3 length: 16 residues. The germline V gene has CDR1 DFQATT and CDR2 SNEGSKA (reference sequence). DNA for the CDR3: TGCAGTGCTAGAGAAGTGCAGGGGGCCTATAATTCACCCCTCCACTTT. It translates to CSAREVQGAYNSPLHF.